The next 26 T cell receptor beta chains were all read from a single sample in a study of blood T cell repertoires in COVID-19. Clones were sequenced by immunoSEQ multiplex PCR, and TCRdb holds only the in-frame ones, with some missing. Of approximately 400,000 clones in the sample, roughly 90% were seen once. Specimen: PBMCs or T cells enriched from blood (not recorded which). Every receptor here comes from a woman aged 40 to 50 who had been exposed to COVID-19.

The chain links TRBV2 to TRBJ1-1; TRBD1 aligns across 9 bases. Germline V CDR1 and CDR2: SNHLY, FYNNEI. Trimming took 8 bases from V and 2 from J; bases not matched to a gene: 9. There are 15 residues in the CDR3. The CDR3 sequence is CASLGQGVGNTEAFF. DNA for the CDR3: TGTGCCAGCTTGGGACAGGGCGTTGGAAACACTGAAGCTTTCTTT.

The rearrangement joins TRBV6-2 or TRBV6-3 to TRBJ1-1; a possible D gene is TRBD1 (5 bases). Trimming stripped 4 bases from V and 5 bases from J, with 11 bases between. CDR1 is MNHEY and CDR2 is SVGEGT in the germline V gene. The CDR3 runs 13 residues. Written as DNA, the CDR3 is TGTGCCAGCAGTTGGGAGGGGAGGACTGAAGCTTTCTTT. It yields the protein CASSWEGRTEAFF.

This clone has only one observation. The chain joins TRBV5-1 to TRBJ1-1; 8 bases align to TRBD1. The V segment lost 2 bases and the J segment 4 bases; nucleotides outside the gene matches: 10. CDR1 is SGHRS and CDR2 is YFSETQ in the germline V gene. The CDR3 has 16 amino acids. The CDR3 loop is CASSFVAGGSGTEAFF. DNA for the CDR3: TGCGCCAGCAGCTTTGTGGCAGGGGGCTCCGGCACTGAAGCTTTCTTT.

This clone is a singleton in its sample. The CDR3 reads CASSLSGLAGTGELFF. The CDR3 nucleotides read TGCGCCAGCAGCCTGTCGGGACTAGCGGGCACCGGGGAGCTGTTTTTT. The chain combines TRBV5-1 with TRBJ2-2, with 12 bases matching TRBD2. This CDR3 has 16 residues. Unmatched junction bases numbered 5, after V lost 4 bases and J lost 4 bases. CDR1 is SGHRS and CDR2 is YFSETQ in the germline V gene.

The count of this clone is one. V usage is TRBV30 and J usage is TRBJ1-2; D gene unclear. The CDR3 is 18 residues long. Trimming removed 0 bases at V and 0 bases at J, with 20 bases between. CDR1 and CDR2 (germline): GTSNPN, SVGIG (reference sequence). This chain's CDR3 is CAWSVQARLSLSNYGYTF. The CDR3, as DNA: TGTGCCTGGAGTGTGCAGGCCCGGCTGAGTCTGTCTAACTATGGCTACACCTTC.

This clone was seen just once. V is TRBV18 and J is TRBJ1-4, with D maybe TRBD1 (5 bases). The germline CDR1 and CDR2 sequences are KGHSH and LQKENI. The CDR3 covers 13 residues. Trimming took off 3 bases at V and 7 bases at J, with 9 bases between the two ends. CDR3 residues: CASSPTVGEKLFF. CDR3 nucleotide sequence: TGTGCCAGCTCACCGACAGTAGGTGAAAAACTGTTTTTT.

This chain uses TRBV11-2 with TRBJ2-5, with TRBD1 identical over 9 bases. CDR1 SGHAT and CDR2 FQNNGV come from the germline V gene. V lost 5 bases to trimming and J lost 4 bases; unmatched junction nucleotides: 8. The CDR3 spans 15 residues. CDR3 sequence: CASSTGTGSRETQYF. In DNA form, the CDR3 reads TGTGCCAGCAGCACCGGGACAGGGTCTAGAGAGACCCAGTACTTC.

The chain employs TRBV9 and TRBJ1-5; D is ambiguous. The V gene's germline CDR1 is SGDLS and CDR2 YYNGEE. The V gene lost 4 bases and the J gene lost 4 bases, with 9 bases spanning the gap. The CDR3 loop spans 13 amino acids. As DNA, the CDR3 is TGTGCCAGCAGCCCGAGCCCTAATCAGCCCCAGCATTTT. This encodes CASSPSPNQPQHF.

This chain links TRBV2 with TRBJ1-1, with D tentatively TRBD1 (6 bases). Trimming took 3 bases from V and 7 from J, leaving 9 bases between them. The CDR3 covers 12 residues. CDR1 SNHLY and CDR2 FYNNEI come from the germline V gene. CDR3 sequence reads: CASSDRGDEAFF. The DNA for the CDR3 is TGTGCCAGCAGTGACAGGGGTGATGAAGCTTTCTTT.

The V gene is TRBV21-1, the J gene TRBJ2-1; the listed D gene, TRBD2, was not tested against the DNA. TRBV21-1 is a recognized pseudogene. The CDR3 has 13 amino acids. The CDR3 DNA sequence: TGTGCCAGCCAGGGACTAGCATACAATGAGCAGTTCTTC. The encoded protein is CASQGLAYNEQFF.

The chain joins TRBV7-9 to TRBJ2-5, with D maybe TRBD2 (5 bases). Germline assignment: CDR1 SEHNR and CDR2 FQNEAQ (reference sequence). Trimming pared 5 bases from V and 5 bases from J, leaving 12 bases between. The CDR3 is made up of 13 amino acids. CDR3 in DNA: TGTGCCAGCAGCGCTTGGACTGCCGAGACCCAGTACTTC. Protein: CASSAWTAETQYF.

The chain joins TRBV6-1 to TRBJ1-5; maybe TRBD1 (6 bases). Per the germline V gene, CDR1 is MNHNS and CDR2 is SASEGT. This CDR3 has 14 amino acids. The V end lost 3 bases, the J end lost 5 bases, and 11 bases lay between the germline ends. The CDR3: CASSEGQGYQPQHF. The CDR3 DNA sequence: TGTGCCAGCAGTGAGGGGCAGGGGTATCAGCCCCAGCATTTT.

The sample holds one count of this clone. The chain joins TRBV7-9 to TRBJ2-1; 7 positions match TRBD1. The CDR3 is 14 amino acids. Germline lookup yields CDR1 SEHNR and CDR2 FQNEAQ (reference sequence). The ends lost 9 bases at V and 4 bases at J; junction bases unmatched: 9. CDR3 sequence: CASLTGVKYNEQFF. The CDR3 DNA follows: TGTGCCAGTCTAACAGGGGTCAAGTACAATGAGCAGTTCTTC.

The chain couples TRBV2 to TRBJ1-1; 7 nucleotides agree with TRBD1. With V trimmed by 6 bases and J by 5 bases, 3 bases remained unmatched. This CDR3 has 12 residues. Germline V lookup: CDR1 SNHLY, CDR2 FYNNEI. The DNA for the CDR3 is TGTGCCAGCAGGACAGGGAATACTGAAGCTTTCTTT. It yields the protein CASRTGNTEAFF.

V and J are TRBV19 and TRBJ1-5; 8 bases are shared with TRBD1. V lost 5 bases, J lost 8 bases, and 8 bases stayed unmatched. This CDR3 has 14 residues. Germline lookup yields CDR1 LNHDA and CDR2 SQIVND (reference sequence). The CDR3 region has the DNA TGTGCCAGTAGTCCCGACAGGGGTGATAAGCCCCAGCATTTT. Residues: CASSPDRGDKPQHF.

This clone has only one observation. The chain links TRBV25-1 to TRBJ1-1; D not certain. Germline CDR1 MGHDK, CDR2 SYGVNS. The ends were cut back, 6 bases at V and 2 bases at J, with 13 bases in the middle. This CDR3 is 14 amino acids long. The CDR3 loop is CASRRTEINTEAFF. The CDR3 nucleotides are TGTGCCAGCAGACGAACGGAGATAAACACTGAAGCTTTCTTT. The variable domain in full, completed from reference TRBV25-1 and TRBJ1-1, reads EADIYQTPRYLVIGTGKKITLECSQTMGHDKMYWYQQDPGMELHLIHYSYGVNSTEKGDLSSESTVSRIRTEHFPLTLESARPSHTSQYLCASRRTEINTEAFFGQGTRLTVV.

This chain connects TRBV2 to TRBJ1-2; 10 positions agree with TRBD1. The CDR3 has 15 amino acids. CDR1 and CDR2 from the germline V gene are SNHLY and FYNNEI. V was clipped by 6 bases and J by 2 bases; unmatched bases: 6. CDR3 sequence (DNA): TGTGCCAGCAGGGCTCGACAGGGGGCAAACTATGGCTACACCTTC. Residues: CASRARQGANYGYTF. The full variable domain, completed using reference TRBV2 and TRBJ1-2, is EPEVTQTPSHQVTQMGQEVILRCVPISNHLYFYWYRQILGQKVEFLVSFYNNEISEKSEIFDDQFSVERPDGSNFTLKIRSTKLEDSAMYFCASRARQGANYGYTFGSGTRLTVV.

This rearrangement joins TRBV29-1 to TRBJ2-4; 7 bases align to TRBD1. V lost 7 bases to trimming and J lost 7 bases; unmatched junction nucleotides: 7. Germline CDR1 is SQVTM and CDR2 is ANQGSEA. The CDR3 consists of 12 residues. CDR3 nucleotide sequence: TGCAGCGCCGGACAGGCCGGGAACATTCAGTACTTC. It encodes CSAGQAGNIQYF.

In this sample, this clone turned up a few times. The chain has TRBV24-1 and TRBJ2-7; no clear D gene. The V gene lost 5 bases and the J gene lost 5 bases, with 12 bases spanning the gap. Per germline, CDR1 KGHDR and CDR2 SFDVKD. The length of the CDR3 is 13 residues. The CDR3 spells CATSGAGYHEQYF. Written as DNA, the CDR3 is TGTGCCACCAGTGGGGCAGGCTACCACGAGCAGTACTTC.

The chain has TRBV19 and TRBJ1-1; weak D call: TRBD1 (5 bases). The CDR3 runs to 14 residues. Germline values: CDR1 LNHDA, CDR2 SQIVND (reference sequence). V was clipped by 3 bases and J by 7 bases, with 15 bases between them. CDR3 nucleotides: TGTGCCAGTAGTATGGGGAGGGGCGGCCGTGAAGCTTTCTTT. It specifies CASSMGRGGREAFF.

The chain employs TRBV7-2 and TRBJ2-7; D might be TRBD1 (5 bases). CDR3 size: 13 residues. Trimming stripped 1 base from V and 7 bases from J, with 11 bases between. CDR1 is SGHTA and CDR2 is FQGNSA in the germline V gene. CDR3 coding DNA: TGTGCCAGCAGCTTAGGGGTGTCAGGGGAGCAGTACTTC. Its protein product is CASSLGVSGEQYF.

The chain couples TRBV24-1 to TRBJ2-3, with 8 bases lining up with TRBD1. The CDR3 has 17 residues. The junction had 11 bases not matched to a gene; V was cut back by 4 bases and J by 3 bases. Germline-derived CDR1 and CDR2 are KGHDR and SFDVKD. The CDR3, as DNA: TGTGCCACCAGTGACAAGGACAGGGTAGCCGGGACAGATACGCAGTATTTT. Protein: CATSDKDRVAGTDTQYF.

The chain combines TRBV30 with TRBJ1-2, with D perhaps matching TRBD1 (5 bases). Germline V lookup: CDR1 GTSNPN, CDR2 SVGIG (reference sequence). Trimming pared 6 bases from V and 0 bases from J, leaving 11 bases between. The CDR3 has 13 amino acids. This CDR3 reads CACLTAANYGYTF. In nucleotides, the CDR3 is TGTGCCTGCCTGACAGCCGCTAACTATGGCTACACCTTC. The variable domain in full, completed from reference TRBV30 and TRBJ1-2, reads SQTIHQWPATLVQPVGSPLSLECTVEGTSNPNLYWYRQAAGRGLQLLFYSVGIGQISSEVPQNLSASRPQDRQFILSSKKLLLSDSGFYLCACLTAANYGYTFGSGTRLTVV.

This CDR3 reads CASSVGSGNEQFF. The CDR3 nucleotides read TGTGCCAGCAGTGTGGGGAGTGGAAATGAGCAGTTCTTC. The gene calls are TRBV7-3 and TRBJ2-1, with D possibly being TRBD2 (5 bases). The CDR3 contains 13 residues. V shed 6 bases and J shed 7 bases, with 13 bases lying between them. Germline assignment: CDR1 SGHTA and CDR2 FQGTGA.

The chain joins TRBV9 to TRBJ2-7; 10 bases are a match to TRBD2. CDR1 is SGDLS, CDR2 YYNGEE, per germline. The CDR3 runs to 16 residues. Trimming cost V 4 bases and J 2 bases; bases outside gene matches: 9. CDR3 nucleotides: TGTGCCAGCAGCCCGGGTCCCGGGACTAGCGCCTACGAGCAGTACTTC. Protein: CASSPGPGTSAYEQYF.

The chain combines TRBV3-1 (or the pseudogene TRBV3-2) with TRBJ2-2; D perhaps matches TRBD2 (7 bases). The germline V gene has CDR1 LGHDT and CDR2 YNNKEL (reference sequence). The CDR3 extends over 17 amino acids. Trimming took off 5 bases at V and 4 bases at J, with 20 bases between the two ends. CDR3 region: CASSLGGGRLGTGELFF. The CDR3 nucleotides read TGTGCCAGCAGCTTGGGGGGCGGGAGATTGGGCACCGGGGAGCTGTTTTTT.